The TCR beta chain under discussion was sequenced for a study of PD-1 blockade in mismatch repair-deficient tumors. Generated by immunoSEQ multiplex PCR, the TCRdb table keeps only in-frame clones and is missing some. The sample includes over 60,000 clones, around 89% of them seen just once. Germline lookup yields CDR1 SGDLS and CDR2 YYNGEE. The CDR3 length is 15 residues. V was clipped by 4 bases and J by 4 bases; unmatched bases: 8. The specimen was peripheral blood, collected 52 weeks after starting pembrolizumab. V and J are TRBV9 and TRBJ1-2; TRBD1 matches at 9 bases. The receptor was isolated from an adult with mismatch repair-deficient cancer. Written as DNA, the CDR3 is TGTGCCAGCAGCCCCTCGGGACAGGGTACCTATGGCTACACCTTC. Its protein is CASSPSGQGTYGYTF.